Listed below are T cell receptor beta chains from one sample, sequenced in a study of T cell responses to AZD1222 COVID-19 vaccine. The protocol was immunoSEQ multiplex PCR, while the TCRdb copy is restricted to in-frame clones and leaves out a portion. Among around 210,000 clones listed, 94% were seen once. Sequenced here: peripheral blood, sampled 28 days after the second dose of the MenACWY control vaccine. The receptors were gathered from an adult who received the MenACWY meningococcal vaccine as a control. The CDR3 runs from the conserved cysteine through the conserved F or W. The order of the fields is V gene, D gene, clone size, J gene, CDR3 DNA, CDR3 protein. The D gene is left open where the match is weak. Only part of the rows carry a size: once, few, many, or a class if the clone is expanded.

V: TRBV10-3
D: TRBD1
size: once
J: TRBJ1-2
DNA: TGTGCCATCGGGGCTGAGGGGGCCTATGGCTACACCTTC
CDR3: CAIGAEGAYGYTF

V: TRBV5-4
D: .
size: .
J: TRBJ1-2
DNA: TGTGCCAGCAGCTTGGGAGGCGCCGCTAACTATGGCTACACCTTC
CDR3: CASSLGGAANYGYTF

V: TRBV3-1/TRBV3-2
D: .
size: .
J: TRBJ1-4
DNA: TGTGCCAGCAGCGGCGACAGTCTTAATGAAAAACTGTTTTTT
CDR3: CASSGDSLNEKLFF

V: TRBV6-5
D: TRBD2
size: .
J: TRBJ2-5
DNA: TGTGCCAGCAGTTACTCTAGCGGGGGATTCCAAGAGACCCAGTACTTC
CDR3: CASSYSSGGFQETQYF

V: TRBV6-1
D: .
size: .
J: TRBJ1-5
DNA: TGTGCCAGCAGTGACGGCTATAGCAATCAGCCCCAGCATTTT
CDR3: CASSDGYSNQPQHF

V: TRBV19
D: .
size: .
J: TRBJ1-1
DNA: TGTGCCAGTAGTACCACACTGAACACTGAAGCTTTCTTT
CDR3: CASSTTLNTEAFF

V: TRBV15
D: TRBD2
size: .
J: TRBJ2-7
DNA: TGTGCCACCAGCAGCCTAGTGTCTAGCGGCTCCTACGAGCAGTACTTC
CDR3: CATSSLVSSGSYEQYF

V: TRBV7-9
D: .
size: .
J: TRBJ1-1
DNA: TGTGCCAGCAGCTTATCTGGTACCATGAACACTGAAGCTTTCTTT
CDR3: CASSLSGTMNTEAFF

V: TRBV14
D: TRBD2
size: .
J: TRBJ2-5
DNA: TGTGCCAGCAGCCTCGGACTAGCGGGGGGGCTGGGAGAGACCCAGTACTTC
CDR3: CASSLGLAGGLGETQYF

V: TRBV3-1/TRBV3-2
D: .
size: once
J: TRBJ1-2
DNA: TGTGCCAGCAGCCAAGAGGCCGACTTTGGGACCGCAAGCTTCTATGGCTACACCTTC
CDR3: CASSQEADFGTASFYGYTF

V: TRBV14
D: .
size: .
J: TRBJ1-1
DNA: TGTGCCAGCAGCGGGGGCCAGGGCCTCACTGAAGCTTTCTTT
CDR3: CASSGGQGLTEAFF

V: TRBV7-2
D: .
size: .
J: TRBJ2-7
DNA: TGTGCCAGCAGCTCCTCCGGGACGACGGACCACGAGCAGTACTTC
CDR3: CASSSSGTTDHEQYF

V: TRBV6-2/TRBV6-3
D: TRBD1
size: .
J: TRBJ1-5
DNA: TGTGCCAGCAGTTACAGCGACAGGGGAGGTCAGCCCCAGCATTTT
CDR3: CASSYSDRGGQPQHF

V: TRBV28
D: .
size: .
J: TRBJ1-2
DNA: TGTGCCAGCAGTTTATTGGGGGGGCTGACTGGCTACACCTTC
CDR3: CASSLLGGLTGYTF

V: TRBV28
D: TRBD1
size: .
J: TRBJ1-5
DNA: TGTGCCAGCAACAACGGACAGGGCAATCAGCCCCAGCATTTT
CDR3: CASNNGQGNQPQHF

V: TRBV6-2/TRBV6-3
D: .
size: .
J: TRBJ2-2
DNA: TGTGCCAGCAGTTACCGACAGATGAACACCGGGGAGCTGTTTTTT
CDR3: CASSYRQMNTGELFF

V: TRBV14
D: .
size: .
J: TRBJ1-6
DNA: TGTGCCAGCAGTCCGGGAGGGGTCTCACCCCTCCACTTT
CDR3: CASSPGGVSPLHF

V: TRBV6-6
D: .
size: .
J: TRBJ1-3
DNA: TGTGCCAGCAGGGAACAGGCCCTCTCTGGAAACACCATATATTTT
CDR3: CASREQALSGNTIYF

V: TRBV6-2/TRBV6-3
D: .
size: .
J: TRBJ1-1
DNA: TGTGCCAGCAGCCCCCTACAGAACACTGAAGCTTTCTTT
CDR3: CASSPLQNTEAFF

V: TRBV19
D: TRBD1
size: .
J: TRBJ2-1
DNA: TGTGCCAGTAGTACTGGACAGGGTACGACTAGATACAATGAGCAGTTCTTC
CDR3: CASSTGQGTTRYNEQFF

V: TRBV6-5
D: TRBD1
size: .
J: TRBJ2-3
DNA: TGTGCCAGCGACAGGGCTGGTACAGATACGCAGTATTTT
CDR3: CASDRAGTDTQYF

V: TRBV5-1
D: TRBD1
size: .
J: TRBJ1-4
DNA: TGCGCCAGCAGCTCCCACAGGGGTGGAAAACTGTTTTTT
CDR3: CASSSHRGGKLFF

V: TRBV10-2
D: .
size: once
J: TRBJ2-7
DNA: TGCGCCAGCAGTGGCCCAAAGAGGATTCCAACATACGAGCAGTACTTC
CDR3: CASSGPKRIPTYEQYF

V: TRBV7-8
D: .
size: .
J: TRBJ1-4
DNA: TGTGCCAGCAGCTTAGTTGGGAGCATGCAACTGTTTTTT
CDR3: CASSLVGSMQLFF